This record concerns one TCR beta chain sequence. Its binding antigen is unknown. Per-nucleotide qualities are absent, and no much larger clonotype sits a single base away. The record originates from a study of PD-L1 blockade in urothelial cancer (dated by TCRdb to between 2016 and 2019). General notes on the study: All patients started therapy around 2014 and received atezolizumab 1,200 mg intravenously every 3 weeks. About nine tenths of the roughly 30 patients were males with bladder-origin urothelial cancer, and about 60% of the 29 reported a prior smoking history. Patients had an ECOG performance status of 0 or 1 and had received between 0 and 3 prior chemotherapy regimens. Blood samples were analyzed at two time points: 3 weeks after treatment start (second dose) and 6 weeks after treatment start. Blood samples gave a median of about 130,000 T cells and tens of thousands of unique TCRs, with a median clonality of 0.080. Somatic, immune and clinical correlates of response to PD-L1 blockade with atezolizumab in urothelial cancer were the focus of an exploratory multi-omic analysis. Pretreatment tumor samples, along with matched peripheral blood serially collected before and after atezolizumab treatment, were subjected to TCR sequencing. Durable clinical benefit was defined as a progression-free survival longer than 6 months, and TCR features were additionally tested against progression-free survival and overall survival. Whole exome sequencing and RNA sequencing of pretreatment tumors were performed alongside TCR sequencing in the same patients. Several patients achieved durable clinical benefit and fewer than 25 did not. Twenty-nine patients had pretreatment blood TCR-seq, roughly 25 had at least one posttreatment blood collection, and roughly 25 had tumor TCR-seq.

Synthetic TCR analog templates were spiked into each PCR to estimate absolute template abundance from read counts. The immunoSEQ assay was used to amplify TCRbeta CDR3 regions from genomic DNA with bias-controlled V and J gene primers. Rearranged TCRbeta segments were sequenced at approximately 20X coverage. On the authors' methods: Sequencing errors were corrected by clustering and CDR3s were annotated against IMGT to assign V, D and J genes. Only productive TCRbeta rearrangements were used in downstream analyses, excluding out-of-frame or stop-codon sequences. Clonality was computed as one minus Shannon entropy normalized by the log of the number of unique productive sequences. Clones differing between time points or between blood and tumor were identified using Fisher's exact test with Benjamini-Hochberg correction, with an adjusted p below 0.01 applied as the threshold. The table was pulled from immuneACCESS by TCRdb, which kept in-frame rearrangements only. Such tables lose some clones; where checked, under half of the loss comes from unresolved V genes, and the rest has no known cause. V, J and clone size derive from that table, while D and trimming were established from the DNA sequence. Here the sample has 30,000 to 40,000 clones; 90% occur a single time. The biggest ten clones account for around 7.7% of the sample.

The cohort included 25 to 35 patients with locally advanced or metastatic urothelial carcinoma who were treated at Memorial Sloan Kettering on a trial protocol. Peripheral blood mononuclear cells were collected from each patient pretreatment and during treatment, giving between 1 and 8 total time points per patient. The Qiagen DNeasy Blood extraction kit was used to purify genomic DNA from total PBMCs and tumor samples. PBMCs were collected pretreatment and during treatment and were isolated and stored as previously described. Taken from the germline V gene, the CDR1 and CDR2 loops are KGHSH and LQKENI. The CDR3 measures 19 amino acids from cysteine to phenylalanine. This entry keeps only the CDR3 DNA: 57 bases, framed from base 1. Unmatched junction bases come to 15, with V trimmed by 2 bases and J by 5 bases. Results the study describes overall, beyond this receptor: Because the sample size was small (n ≈ 28) and many of the analyses were exploratory, the results are meant to be hypothesis-generating. A pretreatment peripheral blood TCR clonality below the median was linked to improved progression-free and overall survival. Patients with durable benefit showed greater expansion of tumor-associated TCR clones in peripheral blood 3 weeks after starting treatment (n ≈ 23, p = 0.022).

Sequenced here: PBMCs, sampled around atezolizumab (anti-PD-L1) treatment. The receptor was derived from a man between 70 and 80 years old with urothelial cancer. The chain is made from TRBV18 and TRBJ2-3, with TRBD2 matching 11 junction bases. The bases read TGTGCCAGCTCACCAGTGAAGATTCGACTAGCGGGAAAGATAGATACGCAGTATTTT. Its protein is CASSPVKIRLAGKIDTQYF.